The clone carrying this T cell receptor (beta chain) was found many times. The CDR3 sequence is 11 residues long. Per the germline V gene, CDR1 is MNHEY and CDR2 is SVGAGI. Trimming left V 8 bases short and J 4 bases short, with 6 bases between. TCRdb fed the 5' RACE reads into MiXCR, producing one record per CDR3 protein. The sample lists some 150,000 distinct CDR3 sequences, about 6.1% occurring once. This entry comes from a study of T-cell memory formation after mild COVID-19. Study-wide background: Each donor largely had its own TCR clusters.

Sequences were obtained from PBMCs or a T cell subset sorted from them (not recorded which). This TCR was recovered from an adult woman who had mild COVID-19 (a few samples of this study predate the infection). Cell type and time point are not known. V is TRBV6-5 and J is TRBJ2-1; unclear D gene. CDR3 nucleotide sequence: TGTGCCAGCGGGCAGTACAATGAGCAGTTCTTC. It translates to CASGQYNEQFF.